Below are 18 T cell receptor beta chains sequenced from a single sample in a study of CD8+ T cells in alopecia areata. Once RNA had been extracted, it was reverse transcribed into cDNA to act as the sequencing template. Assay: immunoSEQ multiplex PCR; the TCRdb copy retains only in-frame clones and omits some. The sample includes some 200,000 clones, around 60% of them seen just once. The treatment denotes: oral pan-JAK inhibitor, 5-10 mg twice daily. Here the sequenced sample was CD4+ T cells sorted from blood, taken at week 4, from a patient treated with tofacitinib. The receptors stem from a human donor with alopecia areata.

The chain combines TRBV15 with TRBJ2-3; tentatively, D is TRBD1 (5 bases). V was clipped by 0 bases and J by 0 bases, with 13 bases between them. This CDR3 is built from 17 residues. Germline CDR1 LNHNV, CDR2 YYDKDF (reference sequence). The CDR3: CATSRDKRWGSTDTQYF. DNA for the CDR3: TGTGCCACCAGCAGAGATAAGAGGTGGGGCAGCACAGATACGCAGTATTTT. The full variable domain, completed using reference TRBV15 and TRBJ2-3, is DAMVIQNPRYQVTQFGKPVTLSCSQTLNHNVMYWYQQKSSQAPKLLFHYYDKDFNNEADTPDNFQSRRPNTSFCFLDIRSPGLGDTAMYLCATSRDKRWGSTDTQYFGPGTRLTVL.

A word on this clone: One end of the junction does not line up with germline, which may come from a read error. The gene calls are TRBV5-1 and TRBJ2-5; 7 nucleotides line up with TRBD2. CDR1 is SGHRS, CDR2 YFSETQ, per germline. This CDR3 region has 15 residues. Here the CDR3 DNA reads TGCGCCAGCAGCTTGAGCGGGGTGGCCCAAGGGACCCAGTACTTC. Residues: CASSLSGVAQGTQYF.

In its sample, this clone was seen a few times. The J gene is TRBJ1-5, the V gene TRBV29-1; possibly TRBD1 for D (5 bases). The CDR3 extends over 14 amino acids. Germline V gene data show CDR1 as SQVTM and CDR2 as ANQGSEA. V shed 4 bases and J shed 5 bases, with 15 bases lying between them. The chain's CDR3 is CSVAGASGDQPQHF. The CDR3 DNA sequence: TGCAGCGTTGCGGGCGCATCGGGGGATCAGCCCCAGCATTTT.

The CDR3 spells CASSGGLGGINQPQHF. In DNA, the CDR3 is TGTGCCAGCAGTGGAGGTCTAGGGGGAATCAATCAGCCCCAGCATTTT. The J gene is TRBJ1-5, the V gene TRBV27, with a possible D match to TRBD1 (6 bases). Germline CDR1 reads MNHEY; CDR2 reads SMNVEV (reference sequence). The V end lost 5 bases, the J end lost 3 bases, and 17 bases lay between the germline ends. The CDR3 consists of 16 residues.

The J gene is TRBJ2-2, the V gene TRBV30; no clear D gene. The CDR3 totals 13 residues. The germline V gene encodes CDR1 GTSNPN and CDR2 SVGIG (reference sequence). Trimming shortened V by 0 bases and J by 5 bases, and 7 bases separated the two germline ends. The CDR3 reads CAWSVGVTGELFF. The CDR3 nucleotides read TGTGCCTGGAGTGTAGGAGTAACCGGGGAGCTGTTTTTT.

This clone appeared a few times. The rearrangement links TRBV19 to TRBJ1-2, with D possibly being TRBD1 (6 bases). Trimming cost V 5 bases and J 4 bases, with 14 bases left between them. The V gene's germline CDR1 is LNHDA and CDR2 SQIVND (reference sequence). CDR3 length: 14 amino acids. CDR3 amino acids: CASSERQARYGYTF. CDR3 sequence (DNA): TGTGCCAGTAGTGAACGACAGGCCCGCTATGGCTACACCTTC.

CDR3 protein: CATLPARGTDTQYF. CDR3 in DNA: TGTGCCACCCTCCCAGCGCGGGGCACAGATACGCAGTATTTT. The chain links TRBV10-3 to TRBJ2-3; D is possibly TRBD2 (5 bases). This CDR3 spans 14 amino acids. The V gene lost 10 bases and the J gene lost 1 base, with 15 bases spanning the gap. Germline V CDR1 and CDR2: ENHRY, SYGVKD.

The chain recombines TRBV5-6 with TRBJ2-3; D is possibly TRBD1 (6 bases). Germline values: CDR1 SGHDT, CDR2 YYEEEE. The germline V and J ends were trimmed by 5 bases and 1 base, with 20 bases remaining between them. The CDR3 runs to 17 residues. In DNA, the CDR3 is TGTGCCAGCAGACGAATCCGATGGAACAGGGGCACAGATACGCAGTATTTT. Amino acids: CASRRIRWNRGTDTQYF. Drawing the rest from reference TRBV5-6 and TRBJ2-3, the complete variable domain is DAGVTQSPTHLIKTRGQQVTLRCSPKSGHDTVSWYQQALGQGPQFIFQYYEEEERQRGNFPDRFSGHQFPNYSSELNVNALLLGDSALYLCASRRIRWNRGTDTQYFGPGTRLTVL.

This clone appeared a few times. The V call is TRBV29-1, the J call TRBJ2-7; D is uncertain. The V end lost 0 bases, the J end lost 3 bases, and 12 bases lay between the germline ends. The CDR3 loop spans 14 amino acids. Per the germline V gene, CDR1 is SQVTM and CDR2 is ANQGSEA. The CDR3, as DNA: TGCAGCGTTGAAGATAGGGCAGATGACTACGAGCAGTACTTC. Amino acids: CSVEDRADDYEQYF.

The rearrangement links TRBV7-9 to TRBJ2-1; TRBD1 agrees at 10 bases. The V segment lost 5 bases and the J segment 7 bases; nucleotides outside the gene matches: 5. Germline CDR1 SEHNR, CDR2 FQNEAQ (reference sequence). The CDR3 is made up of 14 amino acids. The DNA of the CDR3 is TGTGCCAGCAGCCCCAGACAGGGGGCGAATGAGCAGTTCTTC. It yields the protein CASSPRQGANEQFF.

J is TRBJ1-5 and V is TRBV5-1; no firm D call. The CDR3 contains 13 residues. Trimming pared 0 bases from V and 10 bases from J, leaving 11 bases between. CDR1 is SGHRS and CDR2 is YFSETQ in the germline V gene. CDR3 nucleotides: TGCGCCAGCAGCTTGGGGGAGTTCTCTCCCCAGCATTTT. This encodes CASSLGEFSPQHF. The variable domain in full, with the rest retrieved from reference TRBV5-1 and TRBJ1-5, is KAGVTQTPRYLIKTRGQQVTLSCSPISGHRSVSWYQQTPGQGLQFLFEYFSETQRNKGNFPGRFSGRQFSNSRSEMNVSTLELGDSALYLCASSLGEFSPQHFGDGTRLSIL.

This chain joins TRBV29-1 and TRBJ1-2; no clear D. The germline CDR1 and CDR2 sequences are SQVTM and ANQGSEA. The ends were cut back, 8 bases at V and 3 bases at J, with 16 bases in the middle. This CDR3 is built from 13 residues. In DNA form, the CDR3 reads TGCAGCTACGTCAGGCGAACCGACTATGGCTACACCTTC. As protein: CSYVRRTDYGYTF.

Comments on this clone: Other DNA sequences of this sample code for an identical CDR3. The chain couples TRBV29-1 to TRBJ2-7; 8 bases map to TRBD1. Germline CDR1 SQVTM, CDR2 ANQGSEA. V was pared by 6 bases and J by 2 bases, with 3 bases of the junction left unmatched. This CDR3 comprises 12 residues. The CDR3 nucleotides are TGCAGCGTCCGGACAGGGCCCTACGAGCAGTACTTC. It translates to CSVRTGPYEQYF.

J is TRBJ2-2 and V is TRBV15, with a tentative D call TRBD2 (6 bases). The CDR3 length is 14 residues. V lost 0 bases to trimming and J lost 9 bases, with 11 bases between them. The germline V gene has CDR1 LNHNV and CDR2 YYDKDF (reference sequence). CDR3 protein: CATSRDRGAWELFF. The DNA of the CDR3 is TGTGCCACCAGCAGAGATCGCGGGGCCTGGGAGCTGTTTTTT.

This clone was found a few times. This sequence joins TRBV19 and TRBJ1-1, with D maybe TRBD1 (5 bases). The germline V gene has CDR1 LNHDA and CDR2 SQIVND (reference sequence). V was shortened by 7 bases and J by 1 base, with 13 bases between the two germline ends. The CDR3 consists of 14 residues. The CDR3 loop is CASIGTETNTEAFF. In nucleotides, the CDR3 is TGTGCCAGTATAGGGACGGAAACGAACACTGAAGCTTTCTTT.

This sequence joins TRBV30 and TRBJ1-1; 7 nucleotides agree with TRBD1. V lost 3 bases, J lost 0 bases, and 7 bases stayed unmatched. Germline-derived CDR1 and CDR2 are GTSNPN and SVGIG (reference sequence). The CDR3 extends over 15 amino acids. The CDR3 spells CAWRAQGLLNTEAFF. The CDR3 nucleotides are TGTGCCTGGAGGGCACAGGGGCTATTGAACACTGAAGCTTTCTTT.

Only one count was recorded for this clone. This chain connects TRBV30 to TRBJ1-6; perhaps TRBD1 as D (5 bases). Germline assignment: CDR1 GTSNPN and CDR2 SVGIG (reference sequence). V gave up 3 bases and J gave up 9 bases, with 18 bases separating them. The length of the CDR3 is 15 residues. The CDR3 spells CAWRSGAGLISPLHF. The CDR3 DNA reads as TGTGCCTGGAGATCCGGTGCAGGGTTGATTTCACCCCTCCACTTT.

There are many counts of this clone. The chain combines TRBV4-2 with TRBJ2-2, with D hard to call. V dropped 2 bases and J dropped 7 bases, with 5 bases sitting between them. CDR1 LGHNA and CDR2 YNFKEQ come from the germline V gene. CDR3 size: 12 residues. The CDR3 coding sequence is TGTGCCAGCAGCCAACAGGTCGGGGAGCTGTTTTTT. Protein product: CASSQQVGELFF.